This TCR beta chain was recorded in a study of T cells after yellow fever vaccination. This CDR3 comprises 14 residues. Germline V CDR1 and CDR2: SNHLY, FYNNEI. With 5 bases clipped from V and 7 bases from J, the junction kept 5 bases outside the gene matches. This clonotype turned up a few times. 5'RACE template switching added a universal primer site and UMIs to TCR cDNA. TCRdb analysed the 5' RACE reads with MiXCR anew, one entry per CDR3 protein. The data hold 300,000 to 350,000 distinct CDR3 sequences, with 3% to 4.5% observed a single time. The clonotype originates from a man younger than 35 who received the YFV17D yellow fever vaccine. V is TRBV2 and J is TRBJ2-1; 10 nucleotides align to TRBD2. Source: PBMCs, taken 5 days after the yellow fever booster vaccination. This chain's CDR3 is CASSPRTSGNEQFF. The CDR3 bases are TGTGCCAGCAGTCCCAGGACTAGCGGAAATGAGCAGTTCTTC.